The 19 T cell receptor beta chains below were found in one sample sequenced in a study of blood T cell repertoires in COVID-19. Generated by immunoSEQ multiplex PCR, the TCRdb table keeps only in-frame clones and is missing some. The data contain around 250,000 clones, 80% to 85% of them seen just once; the ten biggest clones take up 1.5%. The specimen sequenced was peripheral blood. The receptor source for this set is a woman between 40 and 55 years old who had recovered from COVID-19.

J is TRBJ2-1 and V is TRBV5-1; 8 bases map to TRBD2. CDR1 and CDR2 from the germline V gene are SGHRS and YFSETQ. This CDR3 is 16 amino acids long. Trimming cost V 4 bases and J 7 bases; bases outside gene matches: 13. The CDR3 DNA sequence: TGCGCCAGCAGCCAATCTGGGACTAGGAGTAGTAATGAGCAGTTCTTC. It codes for CASSQSGTRSSNEQFF.

This chain links TRBV30 with TRBJ1-4; 7 bases fit TRBD1. This CDR3 contains 15 residues. Germline V lookup: CDR1 GTSNPN, CDR2 SVGIG (reference sequence). The V segment lost 3 bases and the J segment 8 bases; nucleotides outside the gene matches: 12. DNA of the CDR3: TGTGCCTGGAGGCCCCCCGGAGGGGGCCGGGAAAAACTGTTTTTT. Translating it yields CAWRPPGGGREKLFF.

This clone was seen only once. In nucleotides, the CDR3 is TGTGCCAGCAAGCAGGGGGCCAATGAAAAACTGTTTTTT. This encodes CASKQGANEKLFF. The genes are TRBV6-5 and TRBJ1-4; TRBD1 aligns across 8 bases. The CDR3 contains 13 residues. CDR1 is MNHEY, CDR2 SVGAGI, per germline. The J segment lost 5 bases and the V segment lost 7 bases, leaving 3 bases of the junction unmatched.

J is TRBJ2-2 and V is TRBV24-1, with a weak D call TRBD2 (7 bases). The CDR3 runs 15 residues. V was cut by 5 bases and J by 4 bases, with 13 bases left in between. CDR1 is KGHDR and CDR2 is SFDVKD in the germline V gene. CDR3 protein: CATSGGGDPTGELFF. As DNA, the CDR3 is TGTGCCACCAGTGGAGGGGGGGACCCCACCGGGGAGCTGTTTTTT.

The V and J genes are TRBV30 and TRBJ1-4; D is uncertain. There are 13 residues in the CDR3. The V end lost 2 bases, the J end lost 8 bases, and 12 bases lay between the germline ends. CDR1 is GTSNPN, CDR2 SVGIG, per germline (reference sequence). CDR3 DNA sequence: TGTGCCTGGAGTTCCTACAGCTACGAAAAACTGTTTTTT. It is translated as CAWSSYSYEKLFF.

The chain couples TRBV15 to TRBJ2-7; maybe TRBD2 (5 bases). V was cut by 0 bases and J by 4 bases, with 10 bases left in between. Germline CDR1 is LNHNV and CDR2 is YYDKDF (reference sequence). This CDR3 region has 14 residues. The CDR3 loop reads CATSRERGGYEQYF. DNA of the CDR3: TGTGCCACCAGCAGAGAACGGGGTGGGTACGAGCAGTACTTC.

V usage is TRBV6-5 and J usage is TRBJ2-7, with 7 nucleotides matching TRBD2. This CDR3 spans 14 amino acids. After removal of 4 bases from V and 0 bases from J, the junction contained 3 bases not matched to a gene. Germline assignment: CDR1 MNHEY and CDR2 SVGAGI. CDR3 DNA: TGTGCCAGCAGTTTCGGCGGGAGCTCCTACGAGCAGTACTTC. Its protein is CASSFGGSSYEQYF.

The V gene is TRBV29-1, the J gene TRBJ2-5; perhaps TRBD1 as D (6 bases). V lost 3 bases, J lost 5 bases, and 16 bases lay in between. CDR1 and CDR2 from the germline V gene are SQVTM and ANQGSEA. The CDR3 has 14 residues. The CDR3 DNA sequence: TGCAGCGTTGAGGGAGACAGGCCAGGGGAGACCCAGTACTTC. Its translation: CSVEGDRPGETQYF.

This chain links TRBV6-6 with TRBJ2-7; perhaps TRBD1 as D (6 bases). Germline V CDR1 and CDR2: MNHNY, SVGAGI (reference sequence). V lost 5 bases, J lost 3 bases, and 14 bases lay in between. The CDR3 length is 14 residues. CDR3 sequence: CASSADRHYYEQYF. The DNA for the CDR3 is TGTGCCAGCAGTGCGGACAGACACTACTACGAGCAGTACTTC.

The V and J genes are TRBV29-1 and TRBJ2-5; TRBD1 might be the D (5 bases). The germline CDR1 and CDR2 sequences are SQVTM and ANQGSEA. Trimming stripped 4 bases from V and 4 bases from J, with 13 bases between. This CDR3 has 13 amino acids. The CDR3 region is CSVGSGLGETQYF. In DNA form, the CDR3 reads TGCAGCGTTGGATCAGGGCTTGGAGAGACCCAGTACTTC.

The V and J genes are TRBV4-1 and TRBJ2-7; weak D call: TRBD2 (6 bases). The CDR3 spans 14 residues. V lost 2 bases and J 2 bases, leaving 10 bases between the germline ends. Germline assignment: CDR1 MGHRA and CDR2 YSYEKL. In DNA, the CDR3 is TGCGCCAGCAGCCAATTGGGGGGAACCTACGAGCAGTACTTC. Translating gives CASSQLGGTYEQYF.

The chain uses TRBV28 and TRBJ2-6; no clear D. This CDR3 contains 16 residues. CDR1 is MDHEN and CDR2 is SYDVKM in the germline V gene. The V gene lost 1 base and the J gene lost 0 bases, with 7 bases spanning the gap. This chain's CDR3 is CASSLFEVSGANVLTF. CDR3 DNA: TGTGCCAGCAGTTTATTTGAGGTCTCTGGGGCCAACGTCCTGACTTTC.

The V call is TRBV2, the J call TRBJ1-5; unclear D gene. Deletions cut 7 bases from V and 5 bases from J, with 18 bases between. Germline V gives CDR1 SNHLY, CDR2 FYNNEI. The CDR3 is made up of 15 amino acids. This CDR3 is CASTPLRGRDQPQHF. CDR3 nucleotide sequence: TGTGCCAGCACCCCCCTACGGGGAAGGGATCAGCCCCAGCATTTT. Full variable domain (rest looked up from reference TRBV2 and TRBJ1-5): EPEVTQTPSHQVTQMGQEVILRCVPISNHLYFYWYRQILGQKVEFLVSFYNNEISEKSEIFDDQFSVERPDGSNFTLKIRSTKLEDSAMYFCASTPLRGRDQPQHFGDGTRLSIL.

The V call is TRBV6-5, the J call TRBJ1-5; 7 nucleotides match TRBD1. CDR3 length equals 14 residues. The ends lost 6 bases at V and 0 bases at J; junction bases unmatched: 2. The germline V gene has CDR1 MNHEY and CDR2 SVGAGI. The CDR3 coding sequence is TGTGCCAGCAGGGGACAGAATAGCAATCAGCCCCAGCATTTT. Translated: CASRGQNSNQPQHF.

The genes are TRBV2 and TRBJ2-3; TRBD1 matches at 8 bases. The V gene's germline CDR1 is SNHLY and CDR2 FYNNEI. The CDR3 is 14 amino acids. Unmatched junction bases numbered 4, after V lost 7 bases and J lost 1 base. The chain's CDR3 is CASKDRGGTDTQYF. CDR3 coding DNA: TGTGCCAGCAAAGACAGGGGAGGCACAGATACGCAGTATTTT.

On this clone itself: Within the sample, other DNA sequences also encode this same CDR3. The rearrangement uses TRBV11-2 and TRBJ2-3; D gene uncertain. V lost 0 bases and J 4 bases, leaving 5 bases between the germline ends. There are 13 residues in the CDR3. Germline values: CDR1 SGHAT, CDR2 FQNNGV. The CDR3 region has the DNA TGTGCCAGCAGCTTAGAACTCTCAGATACGCAGTATTTT. This codes for CASSLELSDTQYF. The full variable domain, in which reference TRBV11-2 and TRBJ2-3 provide the parts outside the CDR3, is EAGVAQSPRYKIIEKRQSVAFWCNPISGHATLYWYQQILGQGPKLLIQFQNNGVVDDSQLPKDRFSAERLKGVDSTLKIQPAKLEDSAVYLCASSLELSDTQYFGPGTRLTVL.

The chain combines TRBV7-3 with TRBJ2-1, with unresolved D. The length of the CDR3 is 16 residues. Germline assignment: CDR1 SGHTA and CDR2 FQGTGA. V was trimmed by 1 base and J by 0 bases, leaving 10 bases between them. CDR3 residues: CASSLIPTGSYNEQFF. The CDR3 DNA reads as TGTGCCAGCAGCTTAATTCCTACTGGCTCCTACAATGAGCAGTTCTTC.

The V and J genes are TRBV29-1 and TRBJ1-2; D unresolved. The ends were cut back, 7 bases at V and 10 bases at J, with 16 bases in the middle. Germline V gene sequence: CDR1 SQVTM, CDR2 ANQGSEA. The CDR3 covers 11 residues. The CDR3 DNA reads TGCAGCGCAAGCAGGATTATGGACTACACCTTC. Translation gives CSASRIMDYTF.

The CDR3 DNA sequence: TGTGCCAGCAGTGAACTCAGGGCGTGGTTGGGGTATTTT. Translation: CASSELRAWLGYF. The chain carries TRBV2 and TRBJ2-3; the D gene is possibly TRBD1 (5 bases). Deletions cut 2 bases from V and 14 bases from J, with 17 bases between. CDR1 is SNHLY and CDR2 is FYNNEI in the germline V gene. This CDR3 is 13 amino acids long.